The 9 T cell receptor beta chains listed next were all sequenced from one sample in a study of identical twins. TCRdb reanalysed the 5' RACE reads using MiXCR and keeps one entry per CDR3 protein. The repertoire includes 200,000 or so distinct CDR3 sequences, about 7.5% of them detected once, and about 1.8% sits in the top ten. The same specimen was also included in a second study, on yellow fever vaccine responses in identical twins.

The sequenced material came from memory (CD45RO+) T cells sorted from blood. Source of these receptors: a woman aged 18-29 years in good health.

V is TRBV11-2 and J is TRBJ2-7; 9 nucleotides line up with TRBD1. CDR1 SGHAT and CDR2 FQNNGV come from the germline V gene. This CDR3 spans 16 amino acids. Trimming removed 2 bases from V and 2 bases from J; junction bases left unmatched: 7. DNA for the CDR3: TGTGCCAGCAGCTTAAAGTTCGGGACAGGGCCCTACGAGCAGTACTTC. Translating it yields CASSLKFGTGPYEQYF.

The rearrangement links TRBV29-1 to TRBJ1-5; 8 nucleotides match TRBD1. Unmatched junction bases numbered 5, after V lost 4 bases and J lost 3 bases. Germline loops: CDR1 SQVTM, CDR2 ANQGSEA. The CDR3 spans 14 residues. CDR3 DNA: TGCAGCGTTGCTGGGACAGGCTACAATCAGCCCCAGCATTTT. Protein: CSVAGTGYNQPQHF.

This clonotype was counted many times. V is TRBV9 and J is TRBJ1-6; maybe TRBD1 (5 bases). The CDR3 is 14 amino acids. Per the germline V gene, CDR1 is SGDLS and CDR2 is YYNGEE. V was trimmed by 0 bases and J by 7 bases, leaving 8 bases between them. For the CDR3, the DNA is TGTGCCAGCAGCGTAGGGGGACCGAATTCACCCCTCCACTTT. Protein: CASSVGGPNSPLHF.

V is TRBV6-5 and J is TRBJ2-1; 7 positions agree with TRBD2. Per the germline V gene, CDR1 is MNHEY and CDR2 is SVGAGI. The CDR3 has 15 residues. Unmatched junction bases numbered 7, after V lost 0 bases and J lost 8 bases. CDR3 sequence (DNA): TGTGCCAGCAGTTACTCCGGCGGGAGCCGCGATGAGCAGTTCTTC. Translated, it gives CASSYSGGSRDEQFF.

Ten or more counts support this clonotype. The chain employs TRBV6-6 and TRBJ2-5; the D gene is possibly TRBD2 (7 bases). The CDR3 sequence is 13 residues long. Germline V lookup: CDR1 MNHNY, CDR2 SVGAGI (reference sequence). V was cut by 8 bases and J by 0 bases, with 10 bases left in between. As DNA, the CDR3 is TGTGCCAGCGGGGGGGCAGACCAAGAGACCCAGTACTTC. This codes for CASGGADQETQYF.

This clonotype was counted many times. The V call is TRBV7-8, the J call TRBJ2-7; D might be TRBD2 (5 bases). There are 15 residues in the CDR3. Trimming left V 1 base short and J 2 bases short, with 12 bases between. Looked up from germline, CDR1 is SGHVS and CDR2 is FQNEAQ. CDR3 region: CASSLVGGHAYEQYF. In DNA form, the CDR3 reads TGTGCCAGCAGCTTAGTAGGCGGGCACGCCTACGAGCAGTACTTC.

Ten or more counts support this clonotype. V gene TRBV5-1 combines with J gene TRBJ2-3; D is perhaps TRBD2 (5 bases). V was pared by 2 bases and J by 2 bases, with 9 bases between. The CDR3 is 14 amino acids. Germline V lookup: CDR1 SGHRS, CDR2 YFSETQ. Written as DNA, the CDR3 is TGCGCCAGCAGCTTAGCGGTTTACACAGATACGCAGTATTTT. Residues: CASSLAVYTDTQYF.

Ten or more counts support this clonotype. The rearrangement uses TRBV6-1 and TRBJ2-7; D might be TRBD1 (5 bases). The CDR3 is made up of 15 amino acids. Germline lookup yields CDR1 MNHNS and CDR2 SASEGT. The V and J ends lost 5 bases and 0 bases respectively, with 14 bases between them. For the CDR3, the DNA is TGTGCCAGCAGTCCCGAGACAGTGCTCTCCTACGAGCAGTACTTC. Translated, it gives CASSPETVLSYEQYF.

In its sample, this clonotype was seen a few times. The chain uses TRBV5-1 and TRBJ2-2, with D unclear. V was clipped by 5 bases and J by 0 bases, with 8 bases between them. Per germline, CDR1 SGHRS and CDR2 YFSETQ. The CDR3 covers 14 residues. The CDR3 spells CASRSNANTGELFF. The CDR3 DNA reads as TGCGCCAGCAGGTCTAACGCGAACACCGGGGAGCTGTTTTTT.